This T cell receptor beta chain is drawn from a study of blood T cell repertoires in COVID-19 (dated by TCRdb to the early 2020s). In the study overall: The collaborator samples originated in the United States, Italy and Spain and spanned the acute and convalescent phases of COVID-19. Subjects who had been exposed to COVID-19, were actively infected with it, or had recovered from it provided the deeply sampled blood TCRbeta repertoires that made up the dataset. A de-identified subject ID, COVID-19 status, age in years and sex were almost always included in the sample metadata. The samples were drawn from two sources: the first 160 participants of the ongoing ImmuneRACE study, and over 1,000 subjects contributed by 6 global collaborators. The prospective study material was composed of cDNA or gDNA derived from T cells, B-cell-depleted T cells, or PBMCs. Where HLA class I and class II types were available, the types were taken from metadata supplied by the sample provider, not from assay-based typing. A freely available public database, intended as a resource for researchers studying the immune response to SARS-CoV-2, is where the repertoires were released.

On this clone itself: It has no known antigen specificity. No much larger clonotype is one base removed from it; base qualities were not supplied.

TCRbeta CDR3 regions were amplified from genomic DNA by means of the immunoSEQ Assay, a bias-controlled multiplex PCR. Processing in the source paper ran as follows. Within the assay, amplification of reference gene primers was used to estimate how many nucleated cells each sample contained. To quantify the absolute abundance of each unique TCRbeta CDR3 rearrangement, sequence reads were collapsed and filtered. Productive Simpson clonality was computed per sample as the square root of Simpson's diversity index over productive rearrangements. Here the immuneACCESS table is served through TCRdb, limited to in-frame sequences with V and J called. Missing clones are a known gap in these copies; in checked studies unresolved V genes cover under half, and the rest lacks a known reason. V and J calls plus clone size are reproduced from that table; the DNA served to infer D and trimming. The sample records a few hundred thousand clones, roughly 86% of which are singletons. Jointly, the top ten make up just under 9.5% of the sample.

Participants in the prospective study were enrolled through a virtual design, were aged roughly 18 to 90 years, and lived in about two dozen United States geographic areas. In the prospective study, participants were assigned to cohorts based on the clinical history participants reported in a screening survey and a study questionnaire. ImmuneRACE Cohort 3 recovered participants were defined by two consecutive negative NP/OP PCR tests, healthcare professional clearance, or symptom resolution. Mobile phlebotomists in the prospective study collected whole blood, serum and a nasopharyngeal or oropharyngeal swab from every participant. Prospective study participants could optionally give additional blood draws and questionnaires over a roughly 2-month period. Prospective study blood samples were shipped either frozen or at room temperature before DNA extraction. Results the study describes overall, beyond this receptor: The amount of clinical and demographic metadata varied by source and participant and was provided uncurated.

The source material was PBMCs or T cells enriched from blood (not recorded which). The receptor was derived from a woman aged 25 to 39 who had recovered from COVID-19.

The encoded CDR3 is CASRGQAGNYEQYF. The sequenced DNA is TGCGCCAGCAGAGGCCAAGCGGGAAACTACGAGCAGTACTTC. The receptor chain draws on TRBV5-1 and TRBJ2-7; TRBD2 lines up with 7 middle nucleotides. The CDR3 sequence holds 14 residues, the cysteine and phenylalanine included. Only the CDR3 region is kept as DNA, spanning 42 bases read in frame from base 1. Taken from the germline V gene, the CDR1 and CDR2 loops are SGHRS and YFSETQ. After removal of 5 bases from V and 3 bases from J, the junction retains 8 bases not matched to a gene.